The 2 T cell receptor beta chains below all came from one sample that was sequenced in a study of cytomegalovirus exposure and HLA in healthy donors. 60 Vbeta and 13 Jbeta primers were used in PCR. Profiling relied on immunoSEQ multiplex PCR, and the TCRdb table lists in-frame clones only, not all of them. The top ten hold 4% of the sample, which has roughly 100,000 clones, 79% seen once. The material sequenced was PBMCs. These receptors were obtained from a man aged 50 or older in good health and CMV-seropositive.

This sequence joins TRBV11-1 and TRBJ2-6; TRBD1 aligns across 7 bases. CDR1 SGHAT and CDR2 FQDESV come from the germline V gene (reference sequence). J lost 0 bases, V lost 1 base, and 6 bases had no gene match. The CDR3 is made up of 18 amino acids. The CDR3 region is CASSLVGRGSSGANVLTF. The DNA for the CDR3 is TGTGCCAGCAGCTTAGTCGGCAGGGGGAGCTCTGGGGCCAACGTCCTGACTTTC.

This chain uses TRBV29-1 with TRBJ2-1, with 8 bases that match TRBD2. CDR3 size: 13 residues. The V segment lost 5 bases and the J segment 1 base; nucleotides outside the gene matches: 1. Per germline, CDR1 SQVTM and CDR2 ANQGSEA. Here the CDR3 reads CSVTSGSYNEQFF. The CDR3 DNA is TGCAGCGTTACTAGCGGTTCCTACAATGAGCAGTTCTTC.